Listed below are T cell receptor beta chains from one sample, sequenced in a study of human T cells and chemical hapten exposure. TCRdb used MiXCR to reprocess the RACE reads, holding one entry per CDR3 protein. The top ten clones hold roughly 4% of a sample with 75,000 to 95,000 distinct CDR3 sequences, 12% of them seen once. This specimen was whole blood, taken in connection with sensitization to the hapten diphenylcyclopropenone (DPC). Every receptor here comes from a woman between 55 and 75 years old with alopecia areata. Some clones in this sample may be carry-over from other donors' samples. Both conserved end residues are part of each CDR3. A D gene is named only where the DNA matches it firmly. The size field is filled for only some rows; it gives once, few, many or a size class.

j_gene: TRBJ2-6
d_gene: TRBD2
v_gene: TRBV7-6
abundance: many
CDR3nt: TGTGCGACTAGCGGGGGTTCTGGGGCCAACGTCCTGACTTTC
CDR3aa: CATSGGSGANVLTF

j_gene: TRBJ2-1
d_gene: NA
v_gene: TRBV18
abundance: few
CDR3nt: TGTGCCAGCTCACCACCGTTAGCGAGCTCCTACAATGAGCAGTTCTTC
CDR3aa: CASSPPLASSYNEQFF

j_gene: TRBJ1-1
d_gene: TRBD1
v_gene: TRBV20-1
abundance: few
CDR3nt: TGCAGTGCTATGGACCAAGACAGGGCAAACACTGAAGCTTTCTTT
CDR3aa: CSAMDQDRANTEAFF

j_gene: TRBJ2-7
d_gene: TRBD1
v_gene: TRBV20-1
abundance: many
CDR3nt: TGCAGTGCCCTGGGACAGGGGGCGTACGAGCAGTACTTC
CDR3aa: CSALGQGAYEQYF

j_gene: TRBJ2-7
d_gene: NA
v_gene: TRBV27
abundance: few
CDR3nt: TGTGCCAGCAGCGGGGAGAGAGACTACGAGCAGTACTTC
CDR3aa: CASSGERDYEQYF

j_gene: TRBJ2-5
d_gene: NA
v_gene: TRBV7-2
abundance: many
CDR3nt: TGTGCCAGCAGCTTAGGGGCCAGGCAAGAGACCCAGTACTTC
CDR3aa: CASSLGARQETQYF

j_gene: TRBJ2-6
d_gene: NA
v_gene: TRBV5-4
abundance: few
CDR3nt: TGTGCCAGCAACTATCGACAGGACTCTGGGGCCAACGTCCTGACTTTC
CDR3aa: CASNYRQDSGANVLTF

j_gene: TRBJ2-5
d_gene: NA
v_gene: TRBV20-1
abundance: many
CDR3nt: TGCAGTGTTTACCGGGACCAAGAGACCCAGTACTTC
CDR3aa: CSVYRDQETQYF

j_gene: TRBJ2-1
d_gene: NA
v_gene: TRBV20-1
abundance: NA
CDR3nt: TGCAGTGAGTCAGGGAGCTATTCCTACAATGAGCAGTTCTTC
CDR3aa: CSESGSYSYNEQFF

j_gene: TRBJ1-2
d_gene: NA
v_gene: TRBV20-1
abundance: few
CDR3nt: TGCAGTGCTAGCCATCAGCAAAGCGGGTATGGCTACACCTTC
CDR3aa: CSASHQQSGYGYTF

j_gene: TRBJ2-2
d_gene: NA
v_gene: TRBV10-2
abundance: many
CDR3nt: TGCGCCAGCAGGGAGAACTTGGGTACCGGGGAGCTGTTTTTT
CDR3aa: CASRENLGTGELFF

j_gene: TRBJ2-1
d_gene: TRBD2
v_gene: TRBV29-1
abundance: few
CDR3nt: TGCAGCGCTGTGACTAGCGGGGGATACAATGAGCAGTTCTTC
CDR3aa: CSAVTSGGYNEQFF

j_gene: TRBJ1-6
d_gene: NA
v_gene: TRBV11-1
abundance: NA
CDR3nt: TGTGCCAGCAGCATGTACAGGGTCGGAACTTTAAGCGGGTCACCCCTCCACTTT
CDR3aa: CASSMYRVGTLSGSPLHF

j_gene: TRBJ2-3
d_gene: TRBD1
v_gene: TRBV19
abundance: many
CDR3nt: TGTGCCAGCCGGGACAGAGCTTTAGATACGCAGTATTTT
CDR3aa: CASRDRALDTQYF

j_gene: TRBJ1-1
d_gene: NA
v_gene: TRBV2
abundance: many
CDR3nt: TGTGCCAGCAGTGAATTTCAGGGGCACGGCACTGAAGCTTTCTTT
CDR3aa: CASSEFQGHGTEAFF

j_gene: TRBJ2-5
d_gene: NA
v_gene: TRBV7-6
abundance: many
CDR3nt: TGTGCCAGCAGCCCTGGGGAGACCCAGTACTTC
CDR3aa: CASSPGETQYF

j_gene: TRBJ1-1
d_gene: NA
v_gene: TRBV29-1
abundance: many
CDR3nt: TGCAGCGTTGTTTTGGGCCTCGACACTGAAGCTTTCTTT
CDR3aa: CSVVLGLDTEAFF